The 18 T cell receptor beta chains below come from one sample, sequenced in a study of CD8+ T cells in alopecia areata. Noted treatment: oral pan-JAK inhibitor, 5-10 mg twice daily. Investigators isolated RNA and reverse transcribed it into cDNA to act as the sequencing template. Generated by immunoSEQ multiplex PCR, the TCRdb table keeps only in-frame clones and is missing some. The sample contains 150,000 to 200,000 clones, roughly 62% of which appear only once. Sequenced material: CD8+ T cells sorted from blood, taken at week 24, from a patient treated with tofacitinib. The receptors were gathered from a human donor with alopecia areata.

CDR3 sequence (DNA): TGTGCCAGCAGCGCAAGGACTAGCGGGGCGAACAATGAGCAGTTCTTC. Translating it yields CASSARTSGANNEQFF. The rearrangement joins TRBV9 to TRBJ2-1, with TRBD2 matching 12 bases. CDR1 is SGDLS and CDR2 is YYNGEE in the germline V gene. There are 16 residues in the CDR3. The ends lost 3 bases at V and 5 bases at J; junction bases unmatched: 6.

The V gene is TRBV4-1, the J gene TRBJ1-2; the D is unclear. The CDR3 has 12 amino acids. Germline lookup yields CDR1 MGHRA and CDR2 YSYEKL. V was pared by 1 base and J by 8 bases, with 8 bases between. CDR3: CASSQGPVGYTF. CDR3 DNA: TGCGCCAGCAGCCAAGGTCCTGTGGGCTACACCTTC.

The V call is TRBV27, the J call TRBJ2-1; D is unresolved. The CDR3 contains 17 residues. The ends were cut back, 3 bases at V and 0 bases at J, with 15 bases in the middle. CDR1 MNHEY and CDR2 SMNVEV come from the germline V gene (reference sequence). Here the CDR3 DNA reads TGTGCCAGCAGTTTTGGGGTCTACACGAGCTCCTACAATGAGCAGTTCTTC. Translation gives CASSFGVYTSSYNEQFF.

To note about this clone: Sequence at one end of the junction differs from germline and may be a read error. The V call is TRBV6-1, the J call TRBJ1-2, with D possibly being TRBD1 (5 bases). The CDR3 totals 17 residues. The germline CDR1 and CDR2 sequences are MNHNS and SASEGT. CDR3: CAISESKGSPRVYGYTF. The CDR3 DNA is TGTGCCATCAGTGAGTCGAAAGGTTCCCCCAGGGTTTATGGCTACACCTTC.

The CDR3 loop reads CASSAISGANVLTF. As DNA, the CDR3 is TGTGCCAGCAGCGCCATCTCTGGGGCCAACGTCCTGACTTTC. The chain has TRBV7-8 and TRBJ2-6; D ambiguous. The CDR3 runs to 14 residues. Per germline, CDR1 SGHVS and CDR2 FQNEAQ. The V and J ends lost 5 bases and 0 bases respectively, with 5 bases between them.

This clone has a handful of counts. This chain links TRBV5-1 with TRBJ1-1, with D maybe TRBD1 (6 bases). The CDR3 totals 12 residues. The germline V and J ends were trimmed by 7 bases and 2 bases, with 9 bases remaining between them. Germline loops: CDR1 SGHRS, CDR2 YFSETQ. CDR3 bases: TGCGCCAGCGGGGACACCAACACTGAAGCTTTCTTT. This gives the protein CASGDTNTEAFF.

This clone occurred a few times. This rearrangement joins TRBV2 to TRBJ1-1; no firm D call. Germline V lookup: CDR1 SNHLY, CDR2 FYNNEI. Trimming shortened V by 6 bases and J by 0 bases, and 14 bases separated the two germline ends. CDR3 length: 15 amino acids. CDR3 nucleotides: TGTGCCAGCAGGACATTACGGGCGGTGAACACTGAAGCTTTCTTT. Amino acids: CASRTLRAVNTEAFF.

The rearrangement links TRBV9 to TRBJ2-3, with D uncertain. Germline V gene sequence: CDR1 SGDLS, CDR2 YYNGEE. This CDR3 region has 12 residues. Deletions cut 9 bases from V and 1 base from J, with 9 bases between. The CDR3 DNA follows: TGTGCCACCCGTCCTCGCACAGATACGCAGTATTTT. Translated: CATRPRTDTQYF.

This clone was observed a few times. This sequence joins TRBV30 and TRBJ2-6, with D uncertain. V was trimmed by 2 bases and J by 0 bases, leaving 5 bases between them. Germline V gene sequence: CDR1 GTSNPN, CDR2 SVGIG (reference sequence). The CDR3 length is 14 residues. CDR3 sequence reads: CAWSPLSGANVLTF. The CDR3 nucleotides are TGTGCCTGGAGTCCGCTCTCTGGGGCCAACGTCCTGACTTTC.

V gene TRBV13 combines with J gene TRBJ2-7; possible D gene TRBD2, 5 bases. V was cut by 5 bases and J by 2 bases, with 10 bases left in between. From germline, CDR1 is PRHDT and CDR2 FYEKMQ (reference sequence). This CDR3 comprises 13 residues. The CDR3 region has the DNA TGTGCCAGCAGCGGCGGGTTCCCCTACGAGCAGTACTTC. It yields the protein CASSGGFPYEQYF.

This chain uses TRBV5-6 with TRBJ2-7; 9 bases align to TRBD1. V shed 3 bases, J shed 7 bases, and the junction held 2 bases outside the gene matches. Germline loops: CDR1 SGHDT, CDR2 YYEEEE. The CDR3 totals 12 residues. CDR3 sequence: CASSWGQGEQYF. The CDR3 nucleotides are TGTGCCAGCAGCTGGGGACAGGGAGAGCAGTACTTC.

V usage is TRBV25-1 and J usage is TRBJ2-3, with unresolved D. Germline V gives CDR1 MGHDK, CDR2 SYGVNS. The V end was cut by 8 bases, the J end by 5 bases, with 11 bases between. There are 12 residues in the CDR3. The DNA for the CDR3 is TGTGCCAGCCGTCGCGAGCGAGATACGCAGTATTTT. This codes for CASRRERDTQYF.

The chain is built from TRBV15 and TRBJ1-5; D gene ambiguous. The CDR3 runs to 14 residues. The germline V and J ends were trimmed by 1 base and 2 bases, with 6 bases remaining between them. CDR1 and CDR2 (germline): LNHNV, YYDKDF (reference sequence). For the CDR3, the DNA is TGTGCCACCAGCAGAGTAGTAGGCAATCAGCCCCAGCATTTT. This encodes CATSRVVGNQPQHF. Using reference TRBV15 and TRBJ1-5 for the parts outside the CDR3, the full variable domain is DAMVIQNPRYQVTQFGKPVTLSCSQTLNHNVMYWYQQKSSQAPKLLFHYYDKDFNNEADTPDNFQSRRPNTSFCFLDIRSPGLGDTAMYLCATSRVVGNQPQHFGDGTRLSIL.

The gene calls are TRBV4-1 and TRBJ1-5; D is unclear. V was shortened by 2 bases and J by 0 bases, with 5 bases between the two germline ends. The CDR3 has 14 amino acids. Germline values: CDR1 MGHRA, CDR2 YSYEKL. The CDR3: CASSQPGSNQPQHF. The CDR3 bases are TGCGCCAGCAGCCAACCAGGTAGCAATCAGCCCCAGCATTTT.

This CDR3 is CASSLRLVVGELFF. The DNA of the CDR3 is TGCGCCAGCAGCTTGCGGCTAGTTGTCGGGGAGCTGTTTTTT. The chain uses TRBV5-1 and TRBJ2-2; D unresolved. Germline V lookup: CDR1 SGHRS, CDR2 YFSETQ. The length of the CDR3 is 14 residues. V shed 1 base and J shed 7 bases, with 11 bases lying between them.

This clone was counted a few times. The chain recombines TRBV7-9 with TRBJ1-1; no firm D call. V was clipped by 2 bases and J by 7 bases, with 8 bases between them. Looked up from germline, CDR1 is SEHNR and CDR2 is FQNEAQ (reference sequence). This CDR3 contains 12 residues. The CDR3 region is CASSLKAGEAFF. DNA for the CDR3: TGTGCCAGCAGCTTAAAGGCAGGTGAAGCTTTCTTT.

The CDR3 DNA reads TGTGCCAGCAGTAATCGACAGGGTGATAACTATGGCTACACCTTC. Its protein is CASSNRQGDNYGYTF. The genes are TRBV27 and TRBJ1-2; 7 bases line up with TRBD1. Germline trimming cut 5 bases from V and 1 base from J; bases unmatched to any gene: 7. The CDR3 is made up of 15 amino acids. Germline CDR1 MNHEY, CDR2 SMNVEV (reference sequence).

The chain is built from TRBV20-1 and TRBJ2-1; 7 positions match TRBD1. Looked up from germline, CDR1 is DFQATT and CDR2 is SNEGSKA (reference sequence). CDR3 length equals 10 residues. The V and J ends lost 5 bases and 9 bases, in that order; junction bases with no gene match: 1. CDR3 amino acids: CSAYRGEQFF. The CDR3 region has the DNA TGCAGTGCTTACAGGGGTGAGCAGTTCTTC.